The clone carrying this T cell receptor beta chain occurred a few times. The entry originates in a study of response to subunit inactivated influenza vaccine. A single record per CDR3 protein comes from TCRdb applying MiXCR to the RT-PCR reads. The sample shows about 540,000 distinct CDR3 sequences, roughly 25% of them seen only once. The length of the CDR3 is 14 residues. In germline, CDR1 is KGHSH, CDR2 LQKENI. Trimming took 0 bases from V and 6 from J; bases not matched to a gene: 3. This same sample was also taken into another study, of T cells expressing NK-cell markers. This second report adds: Beta-chain TCR cDNA was generated via 5'RACE template switching with UMIs. Cells sorted as CD3+CD56+NKG2C+, CD3+CD56+NKG2C- and CD3+CD56-NKG2C+ T cells supplied the TCR beta repertoires.

The receptor comes from a man aged 45-65 years who received an inactivated influenza vaccine. The specimen comprised CD4+ T cells sorted from PBMCs, sampled 12 days after vaccination. This chain links TRBV18 with TRBJ2-3, with 7 nucleotides matching TRBD2. The CDR3 nucleotides are TGTGCCAGCTCACCACCGACTAGCCGGGATACGCAGTATTTT. It yields the protein CASSPPTSRDTQYF.